This T cell receptor beta chain was observed in a study of T cell repertoires in cytomegalovirus infection. Germline V CDR1 and CDR2: SGHRS, YFSETQ. This CDR3 is 15 amino acids long. The V gene lost 0 bases and the J gene lost 8 bases, with 15 bases spanning the gap. TCRdb fed the reads into MiXCR, producing one record per CDR3 protein. The top ten clones hold around an eighth of a sample with some 940,000 distinct CDR3 sequences, around 32% of them seen once. This clonotype was observed a handful of times. Its antigen remains unknown. The receptor comes from a human donor in good health (CMV status not recorded). Some clones in this sample may be carry-over from other donors' samples. The chain joins TRBV5-1 to TRBJ2-1, with D perhaps TRBD1 (5 bases). The starting material was cultured CD8+ T cells from PBMCs, obtained from culture after CMV antigen stimulation. The CDR3 DNA sequence: TGCGCCAGCAGCTTGGACAGGCCCCCATGGGATGAGCAGTTCTTC. This codes for CASSLDRPPWDEQFF.